What follows describes a single T cell receptor beta chain. Its antigen is undetermined. The read terminates 3 residues before the CDR3 end, so the remaining end is supplied by the germline J gene. This sample is drawn from a study of T cell clonality in common variable immunodeficiency. Sequencing used immunoSEQ multiplex PCR; TCRdb keeps in-frame clones, though not all of them. The sample was found to contain tens of thousands of clones, and every one recurs. General study results and limits: Repertoire-complication correlations in CVID were limited by patient heterogeneity.

CDR1 SGHAT and CDR2 FQNNGV come from the germline V gene. The CDR3 is 14 amino acids. Trimming removed 4 bases at V and 6 bases at J, with 16 bases between. Caucasian heritage predominated among both patients and controls. The clonotype comes from a person between 18 and 75 years old in good health. This chain joins TRBV11-2 and TRBJ2-7; D not resolved. The sequencing input was peripheral blood mononuclear cells. CDR3 DNA (partial): TGTGCCAGCAGCTCCCTAACTGGGCAGTTCGAG. It is translated as CASSSLTGQFE. The CDR3, in full, reads CASSSLTGQFEQYF.